This note documents a single TCR beta chain sequence. The data derive from a study of blood T cell repertoires in COVID-19. The ends were cut back, 7 bases at V and 7 bases at J, with 10 bases in the middle. The CDR3 consists of 11 residues. The germline V gene has CDR1 LNHDA and CDR2 SQIVND (reference sequence). The table came from immunoSEQ multiplex PCR; TCRdb's copy has only in-frame clones and leaves some out. The sample shows 150,000 to 200,000 clones, under 85% of them seen only once. This chain connects TRBV19 to TRBJ1-1, with a weak D call TRBD1 (6 bases). The sample was PBMCs or T cells enriched from blood (not recorded which). The source is a man aged 50-60 years who had recovered from COVID-19. The CDR3 sequence is CASTDSFEAFF. Written as DNA, the CDR3 is TGTGCCAGTACGGACAGCTTTGAAGCTTTCTTT.